Listed here is a single T cell receptor (beta chain). Original data processing: The authors estimated nucleated cell counts from reference gene primer amplification. Data came from immunoSEQ multiplex PCR; TCRdb stores just in-frame clones and leaves some out. Clone size and the V and J calls come from that table; the DNA yielded D and trimming. The sample lists about 210,000 clones, approximately 91% occurring once. The germline gives CDR1 SNHLY, CDR2 FYNNEI. This CDR3 comprises 14 residues. V shed 4 bases and J 4 bases; nucleotides not matched to a gene: 1. The sample comes from a study of blood T cell repertoires in COVID-19. The overall study: The analysed material was cDNA or gDNA that came from T cells, B-cell-depleted T cells, or PBMCs.

The sample consisted of peripheral blood. This sequence joins TRBV2 and TRBJ2-1; TRBD1 agrees at 10 bases. The source of this sequence is a man aged 35 to 55 with acute or convalescent COVID-19. In DNA form, the CDR3 reads TGTGCCAGCAGTGGGACAGGGGGGTACAATGAGCAGTTCTTC. It translates to CASSGTGGYNEQFF.